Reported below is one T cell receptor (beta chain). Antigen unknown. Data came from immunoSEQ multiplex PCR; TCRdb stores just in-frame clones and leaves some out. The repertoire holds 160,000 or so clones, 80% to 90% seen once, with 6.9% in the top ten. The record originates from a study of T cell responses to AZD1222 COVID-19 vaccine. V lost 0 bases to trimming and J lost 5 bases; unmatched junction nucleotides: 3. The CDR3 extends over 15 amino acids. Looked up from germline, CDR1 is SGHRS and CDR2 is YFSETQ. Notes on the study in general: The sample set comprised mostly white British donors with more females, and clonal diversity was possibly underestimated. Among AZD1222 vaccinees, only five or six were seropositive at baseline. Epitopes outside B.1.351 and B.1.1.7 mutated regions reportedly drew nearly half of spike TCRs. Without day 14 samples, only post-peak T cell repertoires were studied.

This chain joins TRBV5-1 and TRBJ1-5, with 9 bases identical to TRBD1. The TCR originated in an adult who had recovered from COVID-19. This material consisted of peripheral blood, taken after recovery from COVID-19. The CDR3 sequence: CASSLEGQGHQPQHF. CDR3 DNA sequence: TGCGCCAGCAGCTTGGAGGGACAGGGACATCAGCCCCAGCATTTT.